A selection of T cell receptor beta chains follows, all from one sample in a study of shared clonotypes between healthy human individuals. Data came from immunoSEQ multiplex PCR; TCRdb stores just in-frame clones and leaves some out. The repertoire holds more than 850,000 clones, with around 78% as singletons. The sample was memory CD4+ T cells from PBMCs. These receptors were taken from a man aged 18-30 years in good health. Some clones in this sample may be carry-over from other donors' samples. CDR3s include the opening cysteine and the closing phenylalanine or tryptophan. The D gene is left open where the match is weak. Rows give clone size only sometimes, using once, few, many, or a class for an expanded clone.

TRBJ2-6 | - | TRBV11-1 | - | CASSFRSGANVLTF | TGTGCCAGCAGCTTTAGATCTGGGGCCAACGTCCTGACTTTC
TRBJ2-7 | - | TRBV2 | - | CASSEQGGSYEQYF | TGTGCCAGCAGTGAACAGGGGGGTTCCTACGAGCAGTACTTC
TRBJ1-5 | - | TRBV7-9 | - | CASSLGGIGNQPQHF | TGTGCCAGCAGCTTGGGGGGAATCGGCAATCAGCCCCAGCATTTT
TRBJ1-2 | - | TRBV7-2 | - | CASSLASGRGYTF | TGTGCCAGCAGCTTAGCGTCAGGGAGAGGCTACACCTTC
TRBJ2-5 | - | TRBV20-1 | - | CSATAGETQYF | TGCAGTGCTACCGCCGGTGAGACCCAGTACTTC
TRBJ1-3 | few | TRBV7-3 | - | CASSRGQGDTIYF | TGTGCCAGCAGCCGAGGGCAGGGAGACACCATATATTTT
TRBJ2-1 | - | TRBV11-2 | - | CAGSHSNGGFYNEQFF | TGTGCCGGCAGCCATTCCAACGGGGGTTTTTACAATGAGCAGTTCTTC
TRBJ2-4 | - | TRBV29-1 | - | CSVSQGSVWDIQYF | TGCAGCGTTTCCCAAGGCTCCGTATGGGACATTCAGTACTTC
TRBJ2-7 | once | TRBV6-1 | - | CASMPPQGTYEQYF | TGTGCCAGCATGCCTCCACAGGGGACTTACGAGCAGTACTTC
TRBJ1-5 | once | TRBV7-8 | - | CASSPGPRNQPQHF | TGTGCCAGCAGCCCGGGCCCTCGCAATCAGCCCCAGCATTTT
TRBJ2-1 | few | TRBV28 | TRBD2 | CASKTSGTSGRLAEQFF | TGTGCCAGCAAAACTTCCGGGACTAGCGGGAGGTTGGCTGAGCAGTTCTTC
TRBJ2-2 | - | TRBV10-3 | TRBD1 | CAISESISPAGGTGELFF | TGTGCCATCAGTGAGTCGATATCTCCGGCAGGGGGCACCGGGGAGCTGTTTTTT
TRBJ2-7 | - | TRBV15 | TRBD1 | CATSRVQGAGEQYF | TGTGCCACCAGCAGAGTACAGGGGGCGGGCGAGCAGTACTTC
TRBJ1-1 | few | TRBV2 | - | CAGSTEGYTEAFF | TGTGCCGGCAGTACGGAGGGATACACTGAAGCTTTCTTT
TRBJ2-7 | - | TRBV28 | TRBD2 | CASSEVAGSLYEQYF | TGTGCCAGCAGTGAGGTAGCGGGTTCGCTATACGAGCAGTACTTC
TRBJ2-2 | - | TRBV2 | TRBD2 | CASKLLAPGELFF | TGTGCCAGCAAACTACTAGCGCCCGGGGAGCTGTTTTTT
TRBJ2-7 | - | TRBV27 | - | CASKPAPGRSSYEQYF | TGTGCCAGCAAACCGGCTCCGGGCAGGAGCTCCTACGAGCAGTACTTC
TRBJ1-3 | - | TRBV28 | TRBD1 | CATGDSIYSGNTIYF | TGTGCCACCGGGGACAGTATCTACTCTGGAAACACCATATATTTT
TRBJ1-2 | - | TRBV11-2 | - | CASSLVALGNYGYTF | TGTGCCAGCAGCTTGGTGGCTTTGGGTAACTATGGCTACACCTTC
TRBJ2-5 | - | TRBV29-1 | - | CSVERGRRGETQYF | TGCAGCGTTGAAAGGGGACGGCGGGGCGAGACCCAGTACTTC
TRBJ2-2 | - | TRBV5-1 | - | CASSPVQGPGELFF | TGCGCCAGCTCTCCCGTGCAGGGTCCCGGGGAGCTGTTTTTT
TRBJ2-4 | - | TRBV11-2 | - | CASSKEGNQYF | TGTGCCAGCAGCAAGGAGGGGAACCAGTACTTC
TRBJ1-2 | - | TRBV10-3 | TRBD1 | CAIRDRDRGQVHYGYTF | TGTGCCATCAGGGACCGGGACAGGGGGCAGGTGCACTATGGCTACACCTTC
TRBJ2-7 | - | TRBV6-1 | TRBD1 | CASRAGTGGKQYF | TGTGCCAGCAGGGCCGGGACAGGGGGCAAGCAGTACTTC
TRBJ1-5 | - | TRBV6-5 | - | CASSYRIGNQPQHF | TGTGCCAGCAGTTACAGGATAGGGAATCAGCCCCAGCATTTT
TRBJ1-1 | - | TRBV2 | - | CASSREMNTEAFF | TGTGCCAGCAGCAGGGAGATGAACACTGAAGCTTTCTTT
TRBJ2-7 | many | TRBV6-1 | - | CASSDFPGAEQYF | TGTGCCAGCAGTGACTTCCCGGGAGCCGAGCAGTACTTC
TRBJ1-2 | - | TRBV28 | TRBD1 | CASRGGGGEVRGYTF | TGTGCCAGCAGGGGTGGAGGGGGCGAAGTAAGAGGCTACACCTTC
TRBJ2-5 | - | TRBV4-3 | - | CASSQETGAGTQYF | TGCGCCAGCAGCCAAGAGACGGGCGCGGGGACCCAGTACTTC
TRBJ2-5 | - | TRBV7-9 | TRBD1 | CASSFRWDRGQETQYF | TGTGCCAGCAGCTTCCGATGGGACAGGGGACAGGAGACCCAGTACTTC
TRBJ2-3 | many | TRBV7-3 | - | CASSSQLGRTTDTQYF | TGTGCCAGCAGCTCCCAGTTGGGGCGAACCACAGATACGCAGTATTTT